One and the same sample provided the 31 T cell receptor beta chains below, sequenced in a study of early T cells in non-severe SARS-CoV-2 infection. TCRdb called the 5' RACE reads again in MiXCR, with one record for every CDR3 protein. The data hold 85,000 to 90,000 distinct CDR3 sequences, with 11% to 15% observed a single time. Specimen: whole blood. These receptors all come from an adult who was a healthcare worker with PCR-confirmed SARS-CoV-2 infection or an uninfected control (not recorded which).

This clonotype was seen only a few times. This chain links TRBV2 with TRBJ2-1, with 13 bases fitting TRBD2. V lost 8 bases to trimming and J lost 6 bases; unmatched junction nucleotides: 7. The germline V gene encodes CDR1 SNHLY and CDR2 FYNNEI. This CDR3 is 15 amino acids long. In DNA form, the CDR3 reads TGTGCCAGCCTGCTCGGGACTAGCGGGGTCAATGAGCAGTTCTTC. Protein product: CASLLGTSGVNEQFF.

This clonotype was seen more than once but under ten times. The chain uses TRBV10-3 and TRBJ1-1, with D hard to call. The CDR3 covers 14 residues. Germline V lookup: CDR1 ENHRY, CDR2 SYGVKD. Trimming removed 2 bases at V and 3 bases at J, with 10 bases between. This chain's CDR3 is CAISERQRDTEAFF. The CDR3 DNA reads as TGTGCCATCAGTGAGCGGCAGCGGGACACTGAAGCTTTCTTT.

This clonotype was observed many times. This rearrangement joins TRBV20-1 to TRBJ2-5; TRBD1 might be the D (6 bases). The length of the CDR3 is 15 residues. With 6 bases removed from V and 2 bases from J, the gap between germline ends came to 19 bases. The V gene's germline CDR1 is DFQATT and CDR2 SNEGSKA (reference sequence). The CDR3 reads CSASEPGQIQETQYF. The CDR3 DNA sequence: TGCAGTGCCAGCGAACCGGGACAAATACAAGAGACCCAGTACTTC.

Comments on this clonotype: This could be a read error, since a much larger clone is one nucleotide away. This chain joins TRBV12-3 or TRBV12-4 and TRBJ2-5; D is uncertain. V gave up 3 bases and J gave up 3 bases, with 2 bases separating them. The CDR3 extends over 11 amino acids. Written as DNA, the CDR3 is TGTGCCAGCAGTTTCGAAGAGACCCAGTACTTC. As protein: CASSFEETQYF.

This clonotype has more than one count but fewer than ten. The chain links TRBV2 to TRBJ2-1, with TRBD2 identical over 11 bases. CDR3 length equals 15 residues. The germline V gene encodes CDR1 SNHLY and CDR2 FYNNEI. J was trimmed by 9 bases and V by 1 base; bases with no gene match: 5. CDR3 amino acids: CASSEVAGGRTEQFF. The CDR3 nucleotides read TGTGCCAGCAGTGAAGTAGCGGGGGGGCGCACTGAGCAGTTCTTC.

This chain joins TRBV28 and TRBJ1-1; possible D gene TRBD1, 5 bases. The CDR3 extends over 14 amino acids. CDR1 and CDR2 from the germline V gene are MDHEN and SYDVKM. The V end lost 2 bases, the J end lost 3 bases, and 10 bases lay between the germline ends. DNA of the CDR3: TGTGCCAGCAGTTTAATTAGGGGAGACACTGAAGCTTTCTTT. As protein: CASSLIRGDTEAFF.

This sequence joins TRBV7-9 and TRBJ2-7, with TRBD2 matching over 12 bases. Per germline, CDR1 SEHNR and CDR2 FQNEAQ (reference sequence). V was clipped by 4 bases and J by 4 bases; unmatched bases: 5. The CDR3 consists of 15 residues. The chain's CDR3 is CASSSPGTSGYEQYF. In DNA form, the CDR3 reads TGTGCCAGCAGCTCCCCAGGGACTAGCGGGTACGAGCAGTACTTC.

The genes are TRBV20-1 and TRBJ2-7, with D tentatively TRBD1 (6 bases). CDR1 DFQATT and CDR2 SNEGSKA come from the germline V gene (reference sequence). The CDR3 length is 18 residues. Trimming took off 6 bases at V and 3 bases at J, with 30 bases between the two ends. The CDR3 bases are TGCAGTGCAATAATGCAGGTTCTTCTTGGGACATCAAACTACGAGCAGTACTTC. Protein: CSAIMQVLLGTSNYEQYF.

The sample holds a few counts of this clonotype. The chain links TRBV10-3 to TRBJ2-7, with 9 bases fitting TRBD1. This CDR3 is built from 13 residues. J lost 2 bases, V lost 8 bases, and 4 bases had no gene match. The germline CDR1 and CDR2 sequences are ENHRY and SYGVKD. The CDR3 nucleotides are TGTGCCATCGGAGGGACAGGGACCTACGAGCAGTACTTC. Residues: CAIGGTGTYEQYF.

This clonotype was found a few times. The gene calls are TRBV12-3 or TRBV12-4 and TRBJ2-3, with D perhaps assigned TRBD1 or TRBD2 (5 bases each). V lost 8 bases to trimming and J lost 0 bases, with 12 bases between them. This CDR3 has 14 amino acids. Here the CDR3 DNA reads TGTGCCAGCGGGTGGGGGAGCAGCACAGATACGCAGTATTTT. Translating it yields CASGWGSSTDTQYF.

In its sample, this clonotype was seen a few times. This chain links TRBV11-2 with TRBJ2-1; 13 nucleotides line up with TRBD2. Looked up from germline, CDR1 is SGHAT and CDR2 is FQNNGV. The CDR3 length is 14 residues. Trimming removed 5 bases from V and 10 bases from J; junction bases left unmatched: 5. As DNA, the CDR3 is TGTGCCAGCAGCGCCGGGACTAGCGGGAAAGAGCAGTTCTTC. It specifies CASSAGTSGKEQFF.

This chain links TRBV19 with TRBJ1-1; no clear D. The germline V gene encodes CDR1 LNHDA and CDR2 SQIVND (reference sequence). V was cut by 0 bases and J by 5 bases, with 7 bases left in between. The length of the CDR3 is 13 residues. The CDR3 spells CASSIDRETEAFF. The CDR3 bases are TGTGCCAGTAGTATAGATCGGGAGACTGAAGCTTTCTTT.

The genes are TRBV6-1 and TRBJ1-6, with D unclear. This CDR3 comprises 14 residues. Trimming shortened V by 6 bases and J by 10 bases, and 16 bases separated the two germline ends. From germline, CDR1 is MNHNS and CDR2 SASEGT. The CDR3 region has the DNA TGTGCCAGCAGCCAGACTGATTCGGGATCACCCCTCCACTTT. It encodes CASSQTDSGSPLHF.

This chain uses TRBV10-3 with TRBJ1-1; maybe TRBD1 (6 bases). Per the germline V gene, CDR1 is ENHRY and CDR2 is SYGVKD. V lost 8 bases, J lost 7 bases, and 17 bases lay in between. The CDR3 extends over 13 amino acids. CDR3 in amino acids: CAIRKTGINEAFF. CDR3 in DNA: TGTGCCATCCGAAAGACAGGAATTAATGAAGCTTTCTTT.

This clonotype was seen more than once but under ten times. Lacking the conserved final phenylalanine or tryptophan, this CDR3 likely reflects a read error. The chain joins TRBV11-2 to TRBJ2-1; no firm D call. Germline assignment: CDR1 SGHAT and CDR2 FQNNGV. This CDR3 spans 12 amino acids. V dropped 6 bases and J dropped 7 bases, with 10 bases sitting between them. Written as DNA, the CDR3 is TGTGCCAGCAGGACCTCTGGGAATGAGCAGTTCTCC. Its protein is CASRTSGNEQFS.

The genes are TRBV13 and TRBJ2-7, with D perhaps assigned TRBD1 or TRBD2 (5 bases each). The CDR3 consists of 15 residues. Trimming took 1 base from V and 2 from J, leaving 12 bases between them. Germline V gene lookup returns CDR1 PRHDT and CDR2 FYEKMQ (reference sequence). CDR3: CASSLAGRPTYEQYF. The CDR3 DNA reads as TGTGCCAGCAGCTTAGCGGGGCGACCCACCTACGAGCAGTACTTC.

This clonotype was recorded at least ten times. The CDR3 reads CASSLPAGSGNTIYF. Here the CDR3 DNA reads TGTGCCAGCAGTCTTCCTGCGGGGAGTGGAAACACCATATATTTT. This sequence joins TRBV6-6 and TRBJ1-3, with no clear D. V shed 5 bases and J shed 3 bases, with 14 bases lying between them. This CDR3 is built from 15 residues. CDR1 is MNHNY and CDR2 is SVGAGI in the germline V gene (reference sequence).

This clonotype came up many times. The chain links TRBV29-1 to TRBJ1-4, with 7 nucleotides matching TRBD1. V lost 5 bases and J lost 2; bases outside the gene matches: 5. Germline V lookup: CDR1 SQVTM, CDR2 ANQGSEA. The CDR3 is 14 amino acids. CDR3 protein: CSVLSDRTNEKLFF. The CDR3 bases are TGCAGCGTTTTGTCGGACAGGACTAATGAAAAACTGTTTTTT.

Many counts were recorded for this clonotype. The CDR3 reads CSALAGGNSDTQYF. The CDR3 DNA follows: TGCAGTGCACTAGCGGGGGGGAACAGCGATACGCAGTATTTT. The chain joins TRBV20-1 to TRBJ2-3; 13 bases agree with TRBD2. The CDR3 spans 14 residues. From germline, CDR1 is DFQATT and CDR2 SNEGSKA (reference sequence). J lost 6 bases, V lost 6 bases, and 6 bases had no gene match.

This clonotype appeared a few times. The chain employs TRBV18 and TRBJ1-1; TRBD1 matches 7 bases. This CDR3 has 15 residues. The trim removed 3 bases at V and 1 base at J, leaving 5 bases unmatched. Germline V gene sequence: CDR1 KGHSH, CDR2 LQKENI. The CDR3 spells CASSPRQGGNTEAFF. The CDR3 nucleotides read TGTGCCAGCTCACCCCGACAGGGAGGGAACACTGAAGCTTTCTTT.

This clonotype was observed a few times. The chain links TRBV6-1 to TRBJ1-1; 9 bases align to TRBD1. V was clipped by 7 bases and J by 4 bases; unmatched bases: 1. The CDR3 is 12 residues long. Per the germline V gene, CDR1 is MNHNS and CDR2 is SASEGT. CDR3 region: CASNRGPTEAFF. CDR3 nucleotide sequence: TGTGCCAGCAACAGGGGGCCCACTGAAGCTTTCTTT.

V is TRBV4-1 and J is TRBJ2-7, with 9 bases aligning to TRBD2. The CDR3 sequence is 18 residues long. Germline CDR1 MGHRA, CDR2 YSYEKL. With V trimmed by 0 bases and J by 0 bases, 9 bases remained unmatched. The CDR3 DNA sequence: TGCGCCAGCAGCCAAGAAGCCAGCGGGGGGCCTAGCTCCTACGAGCAGTACTTC. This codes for CASSQEASGGPSSYEQYF.

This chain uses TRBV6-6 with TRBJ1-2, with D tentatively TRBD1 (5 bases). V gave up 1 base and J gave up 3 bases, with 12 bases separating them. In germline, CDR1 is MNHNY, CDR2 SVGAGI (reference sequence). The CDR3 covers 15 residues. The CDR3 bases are TGTGCCAGCAGTTACTACAGCAGGGCGGACTATGGCTACACCTTC. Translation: CASSYYSRADYGYTF.

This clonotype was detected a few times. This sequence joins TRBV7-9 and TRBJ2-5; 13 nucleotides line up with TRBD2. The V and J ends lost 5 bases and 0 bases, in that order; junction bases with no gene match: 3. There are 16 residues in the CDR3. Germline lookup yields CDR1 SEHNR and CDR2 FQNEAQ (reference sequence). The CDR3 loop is CASSPGLAGDQETQYF. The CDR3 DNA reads TGTGCCAGCAGCCCCGGACTAGCGGGGGACCAAGAGACCCAGTACTTC.

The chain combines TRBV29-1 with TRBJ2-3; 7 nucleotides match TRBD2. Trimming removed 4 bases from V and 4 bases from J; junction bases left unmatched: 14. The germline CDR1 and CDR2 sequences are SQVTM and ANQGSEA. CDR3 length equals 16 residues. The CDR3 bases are TGCAGCGTTGTACTATCGCACTTGGGGGGGGCAGATACGCAGTATTTT. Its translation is CSVVLSHLGGADTQYF.

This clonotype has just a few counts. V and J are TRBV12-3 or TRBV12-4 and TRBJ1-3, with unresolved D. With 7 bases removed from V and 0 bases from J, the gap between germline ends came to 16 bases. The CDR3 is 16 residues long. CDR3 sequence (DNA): TGTGCCAGCACGCATATAGAGTTCTTCTCTGGAAACACCATATATTTT. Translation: CASTHIEFFSGNTIYF.

CDR3 in DNA: TGTGCCACCAGTGATGCTGCCAGCCCACGGGAGCAGTACTTC. It is translated as CATSDAASPREQYF. The chain couples TRBV24-1 to TRBJ2-7; no clear D gene. Germline assignment: CDR1 KGHDR and CDR2 SFDVKD. Trimming took 3 bases from V and 7 from J, leaving 15 bases between them. The CDR3 spans 14 residues.

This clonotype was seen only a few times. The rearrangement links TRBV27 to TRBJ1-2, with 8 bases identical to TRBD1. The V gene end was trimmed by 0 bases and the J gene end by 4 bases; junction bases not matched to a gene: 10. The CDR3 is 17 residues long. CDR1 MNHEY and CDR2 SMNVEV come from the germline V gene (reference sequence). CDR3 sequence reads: CASSLSIGQGQGYGYTF. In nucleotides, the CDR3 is TGTGCCAGCAGTTTATCGATCGGACAGGGACAAGGCTATGGCTACACCTTC.

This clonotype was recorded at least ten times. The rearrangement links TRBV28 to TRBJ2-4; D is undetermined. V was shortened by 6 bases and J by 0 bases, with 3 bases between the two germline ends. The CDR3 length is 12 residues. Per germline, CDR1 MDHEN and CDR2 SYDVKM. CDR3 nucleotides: TGTGCCAGCAGCCTAGCCAAAAACATTCAGTACTTC. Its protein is CASSLAKNIQYF.

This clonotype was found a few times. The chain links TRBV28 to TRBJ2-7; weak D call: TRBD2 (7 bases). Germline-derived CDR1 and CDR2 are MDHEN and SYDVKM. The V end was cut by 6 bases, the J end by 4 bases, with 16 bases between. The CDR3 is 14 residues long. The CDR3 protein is CASSPMGGLYEQYF. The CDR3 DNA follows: TGTGCCAGCAGCCCTATGGGGGGGCTATACGAGCAGTACTTC.

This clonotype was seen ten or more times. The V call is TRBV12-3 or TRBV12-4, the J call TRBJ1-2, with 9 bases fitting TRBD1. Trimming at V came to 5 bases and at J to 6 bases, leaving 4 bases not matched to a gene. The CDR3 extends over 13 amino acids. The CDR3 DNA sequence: TGTGCCAGCAGTACCGGGACAGGGAATGGCTACACCTTC. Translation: CASSTGTGNGYTF.